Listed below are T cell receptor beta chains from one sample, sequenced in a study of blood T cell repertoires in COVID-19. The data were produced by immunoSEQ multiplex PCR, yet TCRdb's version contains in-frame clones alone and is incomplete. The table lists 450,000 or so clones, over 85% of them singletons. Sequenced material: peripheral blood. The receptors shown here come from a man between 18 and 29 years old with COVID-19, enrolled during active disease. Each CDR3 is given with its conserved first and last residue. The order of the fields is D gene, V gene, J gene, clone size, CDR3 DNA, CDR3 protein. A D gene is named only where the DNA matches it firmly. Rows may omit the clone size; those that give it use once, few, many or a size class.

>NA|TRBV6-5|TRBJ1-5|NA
TGTGCCAGCAGACCCCGGGACACTAATCAGCCCCAGCATTTT
CASRPRDTNQPQHF
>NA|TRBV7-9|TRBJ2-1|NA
TGTGCCAGCAGCTACTGGGCAGGGGACTACAATGAGCAGTTCTTC
CASSYWAGDYNEQFF
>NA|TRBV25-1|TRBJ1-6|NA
TGTGCCAGCAGTGAGACGGGGACAAATAATTCACCCCTCCACTTT
CASSETGTNNSPLHF
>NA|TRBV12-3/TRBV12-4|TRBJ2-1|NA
TGTGCCAGCAGTTTGGTTGTGAGGGCTGAGCAGTTCTTC
CASSLVVRAEQFF
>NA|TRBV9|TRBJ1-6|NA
TGTGCCAGCAGCGAGCAGGGTCAGGGTTCACCCCTCCACTTT
CASSEQGQGSPLHF
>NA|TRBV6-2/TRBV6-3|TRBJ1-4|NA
TGTGCCAGCAGCGGGGGGGTATATGAAAAACTGTTTTTT
CASSGGVYEKLFF
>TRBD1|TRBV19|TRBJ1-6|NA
TGTGCCAGTAGTGACAGGGGGCACTCCTATAATTCACCCCTCCACTTT
CASSDRGHSYNSPLHF
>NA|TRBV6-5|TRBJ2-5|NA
TGTGCCAGCAGTCCGCGATCGAGTGGAGAGACCCAGTACTTC
CASSPRSSGETQYF
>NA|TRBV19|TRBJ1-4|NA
TGTGCCAGTAAAGCTACTAGGGCAACTAATGAAAAACTGTTTTTT
CASKATRATNEKLFF
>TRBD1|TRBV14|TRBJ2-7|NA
TGTGCCAGCAGCCAAGCCGGGACAGACTACGAGCAGTACTTC
CASSQAGTDYEQYF
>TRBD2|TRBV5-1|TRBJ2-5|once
TGCGCCAGCAGCAGGGGACTAGCGGGGAGCCAAGAGACCCAGTACTTC
CASSRGLAGSQETQYF
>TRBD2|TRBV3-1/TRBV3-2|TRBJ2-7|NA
TGTGCCAGCAGCCAAGCCCTAGCGGGAGTACGCGAGCAGTACTTC
CASSQALAGVREQYF
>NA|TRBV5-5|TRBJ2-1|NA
TGTGCCAGCAGCAAATCGGCAGGCTCCTACAATGAGCAGTTCTTC
CASSKSAGSYNEQFF
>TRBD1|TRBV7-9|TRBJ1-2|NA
TGTGCCAGCAGTCAATTCACAGGGGTGTATGGCTACACCTTC
CASSQFTGVYGYTF
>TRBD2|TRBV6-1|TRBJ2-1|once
TGTGCCAGCAGTGAAAATCCCGGGACTAGCGTAGATGAGCAGTTCTTC
CASSENPGTSVDEQFF
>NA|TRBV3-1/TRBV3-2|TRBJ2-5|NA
TGTGCCAGCAGCCAAGATCTAGGCTTACAGGGTTTACAAGAGACCCAGTACTTC
CASSQDLGLQGLQETQYF
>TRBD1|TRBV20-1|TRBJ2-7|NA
TGCAGTGCTCGTGACCCGGGACAGGGATTCTACGAGCAGTACTTC
CSARDPGQGFYEQYF
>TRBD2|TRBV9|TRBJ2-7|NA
TGTGCCAGCAGCGTAGGACTAGCGGGAGGGCCGGGCGAGCAGTACTTC
CASSVGLAGGPGEQYF